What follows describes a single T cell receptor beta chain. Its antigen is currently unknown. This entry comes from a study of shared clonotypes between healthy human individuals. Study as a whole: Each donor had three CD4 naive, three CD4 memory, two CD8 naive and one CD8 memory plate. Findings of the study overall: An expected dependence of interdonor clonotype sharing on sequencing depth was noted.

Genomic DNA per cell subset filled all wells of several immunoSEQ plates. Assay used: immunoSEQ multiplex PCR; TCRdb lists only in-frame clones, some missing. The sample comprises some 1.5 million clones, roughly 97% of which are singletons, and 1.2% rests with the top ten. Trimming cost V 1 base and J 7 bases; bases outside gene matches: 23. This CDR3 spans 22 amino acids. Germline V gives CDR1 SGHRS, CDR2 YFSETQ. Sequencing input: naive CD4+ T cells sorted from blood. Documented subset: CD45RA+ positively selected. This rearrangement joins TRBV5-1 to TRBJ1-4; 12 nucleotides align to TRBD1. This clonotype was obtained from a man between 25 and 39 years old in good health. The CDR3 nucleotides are TGCGCCAGCAGCTTGCTACCGGTCAGCGGGACAGGGGGCGCGAGAGTTGGTGAAAAACTGTTTTTT. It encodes CASSLLPVSGTGGARVGEKLFF. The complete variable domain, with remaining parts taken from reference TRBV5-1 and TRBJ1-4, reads KAGVTQTPRYLIKTRGQQVTLSCSPISGHRSVSWYQQTPGQGLQFLFEYFSETQRNKGNFPGRFSGRQFSNSRSEMNVSTLELGDSALYLCASSLLPVSGTGGARVGEKLFFGSGTQLSVL.